This TCR beta chain is drawn from a study of blood T cells in healthy people across ages. The authors ran a second PCR of roughly 6 to 11 cycles using a sample-barcoded 5' primer and a J-beta primer mix. A single record per CDR3 protein comes from TCRdb applying MiXCR to the 5' RACE reads. The profile shows over a million distinct CDR3 sequences, about 42% of them singletons. Per germline, CDR1 SGDLS and CDR2 YYNGEE. Trimming removed 0 bases from V and 4 bases from J, with 13 bases in between. CDR3 length: 15 amino acids. The sample holds a few counts of this clonotype. The sample comprised blood. The J gene is TRBJ1-2, the V gene TRBV9; TRBD1 is a possible D gene (5 bases). This clonotype originated in a woman younger than 30 in good health. The CDR3 region is CASSVEGTAGYGYTF. The CDR3 DNA reads as TGTGCCAGCAGCGTAGAGGGGACCGCAGGCTATGGCTACACCTTC.